This TCR beta chain is from a study of shared clonotypes between healthy human individuals. Across the whole study: The study drew on a couple of women and a few men aged 18 to 49 as donors. Study-level results: Sharing across four donors was highest in naive CD4 (around 5%) and lowest in memory CD8 (roughly 0.4%).

Memory CD4+ cells were the fraction left after CD45RA+ naive selection. TCRdb's copy holds only in-frame clones and misses some; the assay was immunoSEQ multiplex PCR. Counted here are 1.6 million or so clones, roughly 96% occurring once; the ten biggest clones make up approximately 1%. Remarks on this clone: The antigen is unknown.

The germline V gene encodes CDR1 MDHEN and CDR2 SYDVKM. This CDR3 contains 13 residues. V dropped 5 bases and J dropped 16 bases, with 21 bases sitting between them. The sample consisted of naive CD4+ T cells sorted from blood. Subset: CD45RA+ positively selected. The TCR originated in a man aged 25 to 40 in good health. This chain uses TRBV28 with TRBJ2-1; a possible D gene is TRBD2 (6 bases). The DNA for the CDR3 is TGTGCCAGCAGTCCCAGAGCTCGCAAGCGGGTTTTCTTC. Amino acids: CASSPRARKRVFF. The complete variable domain, with remaining parts taken from reference TRBV28 and TRBJ2-1, reads DVKVTQSSRYLVKRTGEKVFLECVQDMDHENMFWYRQDPGLGLRLIYFSYDVKMKEKGDIPEGYSVSREKKERFSLILESASTNQTSMYLCASSPRARKRVFFGPGTRLTVL.